Listed here are 5 T cell receptor beta chains from one sample, sequenced in a study of regulatory T cells in long-lasting Graves disease. Documented time point: newly diagnosed GD, antithyroid drugs for less than 3 months. After RNA was extracted from PBMCs, the TCR library was made from it. Library construction for TCR beta used iRepertoire HTBI primers and Arm-PCR of CDR3 regions. Each CDR3 protein is one row after TCRdb ran MiXCR on the multiplex PCR reads. Here the sample spans approximately 210,000 distinct CDR3 sequences, about 16% being singletons. Sequenced material: peripheral blood mononuclear cells (PBMCs), taken at new diagnosis, from a patient treated with antithyroid drugs. The receptors stem from a female donor with Graves disease.

In this sample, this clonotype turned up many times. The gene calls are TRBV12-3 or TRBV12-4 and TRBJ1-5, with a tentative D call TRBD1 (5 bases). This CDR3 contains 15 residues. The V and J ends lost 6 bases and 7 bases respectively, with 19 bases between them. DNA for the CDR3: TGTGCCAGCAGCCTAGGGGTCCGGGGAAAACAGCCCCAGCATTTT. Its translation: CASSLGVRGKQPQHF.

This clonotype has at least ten counts. The chain couples TRBV6-1 to TRBJ2-7, with 8 bases matching TRBD1. The V gene end was trimmed by 6 bases and the J gene end by 6 bases; junction bases not matched to a gene: 10. Germline V gene sequence: CDR1 MNHNS, CDR2 SASEGT. The CDR3 covers 14 residues. The chain's CDR3 is CASRPRQGRLEQYF. In DNA, the CDR3 is TGTGCCAGCAGACCAAGACAGGGGAGGCTCGAGCAGTACTTC.

J is TRBJ1-6 and V is TRBV5-6; D unclear. CDR1 and CDR2 (germline): SGHDT, YYEEEE. V shed 6 bases and J shed 0 bases, with 10 bases lying between them. The CDR3 is 15 amino acids. The CDR3, as DNA: TGTGCCAGCACCACCCTACGCTCCTATAATTCACCCCTCCACTTT. It is translated as CASTTLRSYNSPLHF.

With respect to this clonotype: A much larger clone lies one base from this, so it may be a read error. Lacking the conserved final phenylalanine or tryptophan, this CDR3 likely reflects a read error. J is TRBJ2-6 and V is TRBV3-1; D is unclear. V was pared by 8 bases and J by 0 bases, with 5 bases between. The CDR3 has 13 residues. CDR1 LGHDT and CDR2 YNNKEL come from the germline V gene (reference sequence). In DNA, the CDR3 is TGTGCCAGCCGGAACTCTGGGGCCAACGTCCTGACTGTC. Its protein product is CASRNSGANVLTV.

The CDR3 protein is CASRRETGGYGYTF. CDR3 nucleotides: TGTGCCAGCAGGCGAGAAACAGGGGGCTATGGCTACACCTTC. The gene calls are TRBV12-3 or TRBV12-4 and TRBJ1-2, with TRBD1 identical over 8 bases. J gave up 4 bases and V 6 bases, and 7 bases lay outside the gene matches. The length of the CDR3 is 14 residues.